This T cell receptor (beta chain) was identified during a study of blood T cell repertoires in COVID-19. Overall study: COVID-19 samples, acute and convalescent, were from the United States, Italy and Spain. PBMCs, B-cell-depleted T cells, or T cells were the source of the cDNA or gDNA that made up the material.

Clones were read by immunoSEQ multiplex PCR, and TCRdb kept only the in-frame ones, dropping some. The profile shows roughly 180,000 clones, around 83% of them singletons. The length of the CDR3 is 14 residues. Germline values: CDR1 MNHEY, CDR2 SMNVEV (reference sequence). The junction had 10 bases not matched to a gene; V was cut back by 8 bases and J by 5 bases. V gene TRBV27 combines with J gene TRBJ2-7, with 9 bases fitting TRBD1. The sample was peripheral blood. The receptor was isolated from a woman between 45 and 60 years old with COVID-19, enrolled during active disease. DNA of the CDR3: TGTGCCAGCGCCCAACAGGGGGCGTCTAACGAGCAGTACTTC. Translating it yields CASAQQGASNEQYF.